The clone carrying this T cell receptor (beta chain) has ten or more counts. The data derive from a study of T-cell reconstitution after alpha-beta-depleted transplantation in children. Preparation of the TCRbeta library used unique molecular identifiers. Via MiXCR, TCRdb re-called the PCR reads, giving one row per CDR3 protein. The data contain under 140,000 distinct CDR3 sequences, under 13% of them seen just once; the ten biggest clones take up less than 10%. V gave up 2 bases and J gave up 3 bases, with 8 bases separating them. In germline, CDR1 is SNHLY, CDR2 FYNNEI. This CDR3 contains 14 residues.

The sequence came from a human donor who donated a stem cell graft to a child with acute lymphoblastic leukemia. The V call is TRBV2, the J call TRBJ1-5; D is ambiguous. The sequenced sample was PBMCs from the stem cell graft donor, obtained from the stem cell graft. The chain's CDR3 is CASSEHGVNQPQHF. CDR3 sequence (DNA): TGTGCCAGCAGTGAACACGGGGTCAATCAGCCCCAGCATTTT.